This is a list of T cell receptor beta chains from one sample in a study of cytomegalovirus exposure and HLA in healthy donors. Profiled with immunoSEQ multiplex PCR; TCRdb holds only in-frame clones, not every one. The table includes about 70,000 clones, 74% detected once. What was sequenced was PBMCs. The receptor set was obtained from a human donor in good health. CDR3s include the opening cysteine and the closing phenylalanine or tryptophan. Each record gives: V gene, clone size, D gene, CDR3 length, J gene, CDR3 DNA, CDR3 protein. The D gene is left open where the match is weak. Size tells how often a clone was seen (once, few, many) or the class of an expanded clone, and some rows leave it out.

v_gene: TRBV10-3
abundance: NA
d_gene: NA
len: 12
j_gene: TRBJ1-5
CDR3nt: TGTGCCATCAGTGAAGCAGGGCAGCCCCAGCATTTT
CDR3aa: CAISEAGQPQHF

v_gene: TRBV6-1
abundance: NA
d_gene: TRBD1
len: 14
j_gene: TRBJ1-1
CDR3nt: TGTGCCAGCAGTTCCCTGGGACAGTCTTATGAAGCTTTCTTT
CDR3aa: CASSSLGQSYEAFF

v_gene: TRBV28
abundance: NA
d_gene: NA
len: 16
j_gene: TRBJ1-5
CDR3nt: TGTGCCAGCAGTTCGGGGGGACATTTACTTCGTCAGCCCCAGCATTTT
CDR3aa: CASSSGGHLLRQPQHF

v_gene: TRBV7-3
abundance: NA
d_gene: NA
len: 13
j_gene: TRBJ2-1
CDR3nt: TGTGCCAGCAGCATAGGGGTTTACAATGAGCAGTTCTTC
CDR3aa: CASSIGVYNEQFF

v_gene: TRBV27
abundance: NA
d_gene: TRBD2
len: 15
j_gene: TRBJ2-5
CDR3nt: TGTGCCAGCACGTCCCAGAGCGGGGGAGGAGAGACCCAGTACTTC
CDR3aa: CASTSQSGGGETQYF

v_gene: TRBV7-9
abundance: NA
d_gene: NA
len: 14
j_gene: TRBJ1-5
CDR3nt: TGTGCCAGCAGCTTAGGGGCAGGGAATCAGCCCCAGCATTTT
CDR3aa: CASSLGAGNQPQHF

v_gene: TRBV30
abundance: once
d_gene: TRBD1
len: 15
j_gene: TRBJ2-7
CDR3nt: TGTGCCTGGAGTCGTGGGACAGGGGCGGCCTACGAGCAGTACTTC
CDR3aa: CAWSRGTGAAYEQYF

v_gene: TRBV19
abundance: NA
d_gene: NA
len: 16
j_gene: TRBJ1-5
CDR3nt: TGTGCCAGTAGTCTCCCTCGGGGGGAAATAGATCAGCCCCAGCATTTT
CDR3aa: CASSLPRGEIDQPQHF

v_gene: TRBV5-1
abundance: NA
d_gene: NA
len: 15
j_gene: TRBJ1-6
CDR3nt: TGCGCCAGCAGCTTGGAGGGCTCCGGGGGTTCACCCCTCCACTTT
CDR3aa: CASSLEGSGGSPLHF

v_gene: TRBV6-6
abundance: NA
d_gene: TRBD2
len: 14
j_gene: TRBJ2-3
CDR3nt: TGTGCCAGTAGGTGGACTAGCGGGAGAGATACGCAGTATTTT
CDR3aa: CASRWTSGRDTQYF

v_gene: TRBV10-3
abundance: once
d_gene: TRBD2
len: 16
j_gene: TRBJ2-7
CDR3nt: TGTGCCATCAGTGGGCCCACGGGGGGGGTCTATTACGAGCAGTACTTC
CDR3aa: CAISGPTGGVYYEQYF

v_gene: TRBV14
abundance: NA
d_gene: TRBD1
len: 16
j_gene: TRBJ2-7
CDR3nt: TGTGCCAGCAGCCCGGGGACAGTCCTAGGGGCCTACGAGCAGTACTTC
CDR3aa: CASSPGTVLGAYEQYF

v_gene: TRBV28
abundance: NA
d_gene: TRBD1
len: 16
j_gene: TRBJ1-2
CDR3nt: TGTGCCAGCAGTATACCCGGTGGACAGGGCGGGTATGGCTACACCTTC
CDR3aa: CASSIPGGQGGYGYTF

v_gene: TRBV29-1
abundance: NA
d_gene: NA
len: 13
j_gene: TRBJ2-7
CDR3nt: TGCAGCGAAAGGAGGCCTCCCGCCTACGAGCAGTACTTC
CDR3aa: CSERRPPAYEQYF

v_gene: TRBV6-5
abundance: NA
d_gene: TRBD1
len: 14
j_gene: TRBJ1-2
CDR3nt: TGTGCCAGCAGTTACAGCCCGACAGGGCGAGGCTACACCTTC
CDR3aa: CASSYSPTGRGYTF

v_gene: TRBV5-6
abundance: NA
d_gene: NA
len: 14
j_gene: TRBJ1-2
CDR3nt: TGTGCCAGCACCTTAAACTACGGGATCTATGGCTACACCTTC
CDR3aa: CASTLNYGIYGYTF

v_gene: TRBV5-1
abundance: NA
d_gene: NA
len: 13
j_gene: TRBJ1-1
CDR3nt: TGCGCCAGCAGCTCGGGGAGCGACACTGAAGCTTTCTTT
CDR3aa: CASSSGSDTEAFF

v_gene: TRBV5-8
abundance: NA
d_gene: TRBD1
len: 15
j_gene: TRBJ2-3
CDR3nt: TGTGCCAGTAGTCTACAGGGGTGGAGCACAGATACGCAGTATTTT
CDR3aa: CASSLQGWSTDTQYF

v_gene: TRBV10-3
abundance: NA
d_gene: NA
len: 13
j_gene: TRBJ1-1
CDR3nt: TGTGCCATCCGGACTGCTCGGGAGACTGAAGCTTTCTTT
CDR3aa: CAIRTARETEAFF

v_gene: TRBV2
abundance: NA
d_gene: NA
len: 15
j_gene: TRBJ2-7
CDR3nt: TGTGCCAGCAGTGAATCGGCAGGGGCCTCCTACGAGCAGTACTTC
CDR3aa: CASSESAGASYEQYF

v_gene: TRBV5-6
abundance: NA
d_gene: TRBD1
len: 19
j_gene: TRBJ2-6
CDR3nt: TGTGCCAGCAGTCGGGACAGGGAGAGAGGTACCTCTGGGGCCAACGTCCTGACTTTC
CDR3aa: CASSRDRERGTSGANVLTF

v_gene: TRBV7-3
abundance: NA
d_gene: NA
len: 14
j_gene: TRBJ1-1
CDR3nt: TGTGCCAGCAGCCCGCTGGGAGGGTCGGCTGAAGCTTTCTTT
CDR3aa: CASSPLGGSAEAFF

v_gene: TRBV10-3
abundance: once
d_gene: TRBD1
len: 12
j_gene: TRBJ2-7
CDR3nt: TGTGCCATCATGACAGGGGGGTACGAGCAGTACTTC
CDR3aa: CAIMTGGYEQYF

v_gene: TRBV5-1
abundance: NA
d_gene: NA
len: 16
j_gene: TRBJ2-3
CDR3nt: TGCGCCAGCAGCTTGCTAGGGGGAGATGGCACAGATACGCAGTATTTT
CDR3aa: CASSLLGGDGTDTQYF

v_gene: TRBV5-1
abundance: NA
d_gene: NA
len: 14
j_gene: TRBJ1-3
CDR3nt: TGCGCCAGCAGTACACAGGGCTCAGGAAACACCATATATTTT
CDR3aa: CASSTQGSGNTIYF

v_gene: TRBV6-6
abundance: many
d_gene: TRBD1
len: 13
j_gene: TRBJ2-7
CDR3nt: TGTGCCAGCAGTTTCGACAGGGGGCGTGAGCAGTACTTC
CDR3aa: CASSFDRGREQYF